Each of the 15 T cell receptor beta chains below was sequenced from the same sample in a study of OX40 agonist ivuxolimab in advanced cancers. Assay used: immunoSEQ multiplex PCR; TCRdb lists only in-frame clones, some missing. The profile shows 70,000 or so clones, roughly 80% of them singletons. This sample comprised CD4+ or CD8+ T cells sorted from blood, obtained in a trial of the OX40 agonist ivuxolimab. The receptor set was obtained from an adult with an advanced solid tumor such as melanoma, head and neck, liver or kidney cancer.

This chain uses TRBV5-1 with TRBJ2-5; D is unresolved. CDR3 length equals 16 residues. CDR1 and CDR2 (germline): SGHRS, YFSETQ. Trimming left V 0 bases short and J 1 base short, with 13 bases between. CDR3 sequence: CASSLAPDPLQETQYF. The CDR3 bases are TGCGCCAGCAGCTTGGCCCCGGACCCCCTCCAAGAGACCCAGTACTTC.

CDR3 residues: CASSSVLFTDTQYF. CDR3 nucleotides: TGTGCCAGCAGCTCGGTGCTTTTCACAGATACGCAGTATTTT. The chain employs TRBV7-9 and TRBJ2-3; no firm D call. This CDR3 is built from 14 residues. Trimming shortened V by 4 bases and J by 2 bases, and 10 bases separated the two germline ends. Germline values: CDR1 SEHNR, CDR2 FQNEAQ (reference sequence).

The chain is built from TRBV6-1 and TRBJ2-3; D not certain. The CDR3 is 17 amino acids. Germline-derived CDR1 and CDR2 are MNHNS and SASEGT. V shed 2 bases and J shed 0 bases, with 15 bases lying between them. The CDR3 bases are TGTGCCAGCAGTGAACGGTGGGGTCACTCTAGCACAGATACGCAGTATTTT. Translation: CASSERWGHSSTDTQYF.

The rearrangement joins TRBV19 to TRBJ2-3; D possibly uses TRBD1 or TRBD2 (5 bases each). Germline V gene lookup returns CDR1 LNHDA and CDR2 SQIVND (reference sequence). Trimming pared 9 bases from V and 0 bases from J, leaving 22 bases between. The CDR3 loop spans 17 amino acids. The CDR3 DNA is TGTGCCAGCCGAAGGGACGCAGAGGGCCCTAGCACAGATACGCAGTATTTT. It is translated as CASRRDAEGPSTDTQYF.

The rearrangement uses TRBV6-4 and TRBJ2-1; 13 bases fit TRBD2. V lost 6 bases, J lost 6 bases, and 8 bases stayed unmatched. CDR3 size: 16 residues. Per the germline V gene, CDR1 is MRHNA and CDR2 is SNTAGT. The CDR3 nucleotides read TGTGCCAGCAGCCTTGGGACTAGCGGGGCTCTCAATGAGCAGTTCTTC. Protein sequence: CASSLGTSGALNEQFF.

The genes are TRBV19 and TRBJ1-4; D is uncertain. CDR1 and CDR2 (germline): LNHDA, SQIVND (reference sequence). Trimming shortened V by 5 bases and J by 2 bases, and 9 bases separated the two germline ends. The CDR3 consists of 14 residues. Here the CDR3 reads CASSPPPTNEKLFF. Here the CDR3 DNA reads TGTGCCAGTAGTCCGCCGCCGACTAATGAAAAACTGTTTTTT.

The J gene is TRBJ2-3, the V gene TRBV2; D is undetermined. The CDR3 runs 16 residues. V was cut by 8 bases and J by 0 bases, with 18 bases left in between. Germline-derived CDR1 and CDR2 are SNHLY and FYNNEI. CDR3 residues: CASLEQRRFSTDTQYF. CDR3 in DNA: TGTGCCAGCCTCGAGCAAAGGCGATTTAGCACAGATACGCAGTATTTT.

The rearrangement links TRBV6-6 to TRBJ1-2; TRBD1 matches at 7 bases. The CDR3 covers 13 residues. The V gene end was trimmed by 4 bases and the J gene end by 4 bases; junction bases not matched to a gene: 3. CDR1 MNHNY and CDR2 SVGAGI come from the germline V gene (reference sequence). The CDR3 region has the DNA TGTGCCAGCAGTTTCGACAGGGCCTATGGCTACACCTTC. Translating it yields CASSFDRAYGYTF.

J is TRBJ2-5 and V is TRBV29-1, with D perhaps matching TRBD1 or TRBD2 (5 bases each). Trimming cost V 5 bases and J 5 bases, with 24 bases left between them. Germline assignment: CDR1 SQVTM and CDR2 ANQGSEA. The CDR3 contains 16 residues. CDR3 in DNA: TGCAGCGTTAAAGTTTATGGGGCAGGGACGAAGGAGACCCAGTACTTC. Protein: CSVKVYGAGTKETQYF. Based on the CDR3 plus reference TRBV29-1 and TRBJ2-5, the full variable domain is SAVISQKPSRDICQRGTSLTIQCQVDSQVTMMFWYRQQPGQSLTLIATANQGSEATYESGFVIDKFPISRPNLTFSTLTVSNMSPEDSSIYLCSVKVYGAGTKETQYFGPGTRLLVL.

The rearrangement uses TRBV5-8 and TRBJ2-7; D is possibly TRBD2 (6 bases). V was trimmed by 1 base and J by 0 bases, leaving 20 bases between them. In germline, CDR1 is SGHTS, CDR2 YDEGEE. This CDR3 region has 18 residues. The CDR3 DNA reads as TGTGCCAGCAGCTTGAGGAACGGTGGTCTAGCGAACTCCTACGAGCAGTACTTC. The encoded protein is CASSLRNGGLANSYEQYF.

J is TRBJ1-2 and V is TRBV6-6, with TRBD1 matching 7 bases. The CDR3 loop spans 14 amino acids. Germline CDR1 MNHNY, CDR2 SVGAGI (reference sequence). With V trimmed by 6 bases and J by 4 bases, 8 bases remained unmatched. The CDR3 loop is CASRPTDRVYGYTF. Here the CDR3 DNA reads TGTGCCAGCAGGCCCACCGACAGGGTCTATGGCTACACCTTC.

The chain carries TRBV19 and TRBJ1-4; possibly TRBD1 for D (5 bases). The CDR3 is 14 amino acids. V was trimmed by 3 bases and J by 7 bases, leaving 12 bases between them. Germline V CDR1 and CDR2: LNHDA, SQIVND (reference sequence). This CDR3 is CASSIRGRGEKLFF. The CDR3 nucleotides read TGTGCCAGTAGTATCCGGGGGAGGGGTGAAAAACTGTTTTTT. Filled out from reference TRBV19 and TRBJ1-4, the complete variable domain reads DGGITQSPKYLFRKEGQNVTLSCEQNLNHDAMYWYRQDPGQGLRLIYYSQIVNDFQKGDIAEGYSVSREKKESFPLTVTSAQKNPTAFYLCASSIRGRGEKLFFGSGTQLSVL.

The chain combines TRBV5-1 with TRBJ2-7, with D hard to call. Germline V gene sequence: CDR1 SGHRS, CDR2 YFSETQ. V gave up 0 bases and J gave up 0 bases, with 7 bases separating them. This CDR3 spans 14 amino acids. CDR3 coding DNA: TGCGCCAGCAGCTTGGACCAGAACTCCTACGAGCAGTACTTC. The encoded protein is CASSLDQNSYEQYF. The complete variable domain, with remaining parts taken from reference TRBV5-1 and TRBJ2-7, reads KAGVTQTPRYLIKTRGQQVTLSCSPISGHRSVSWYQQTPGQGLQFLFEYFSETQRNKGNFPGRFSGRQFSNSRSEMNVSTLELGDSALYLCASSLDQNSYEQYFGPGTRLTVT.

The CDR3, as DNA: TGTGCCAGTAGTAATCTAGCGGGGGGGGTCTCCTACAATGAGCAGTTCTTC. It translates to CASSNLAGGVSYNEQFF. The rearrangement links TRBV19 to TRBJ2-1; TRBD2 matches 12 bases. With 4 bases clipped from V and 0 bases from J, the junction kept 4 bases outside the gene matches. Germline V gives CDR1 LNHDA, CDR2 SQIVND (reference sequence). This CDR3 comprises 17 residues.

The V and J genes are TRBV29-1 and TRBJ2-2, with 9 bases lining up with TRBD1. Germline-derived CDR1 and CDR2 are SQVTM and ANQGSEA. V was pared by 4 bases and J by 2 bases, with 5 bases of the junction left unmatched. The CDR3 consists of 15 residues. The CDR3 nucleotides read TGCAGCGTTGGTACAGGGGGCCTTAACACCGGGGAGCTGTTTTTT. Translation gives CSVGTGGLNTGELFF.